Listed below are T cell receptor beta chains from one sample, sequenced in a study of prognosis after radiotherapy for stage I lung cancer. TCRdb called the multiplex PCR reads again in MiXCR, with one record for every CDR3 protein. This table holds 11,000 to 15,000 distinct CDR3 sequences, 50% to 65% found once. This sample comprised PBMCs, obtained before or after stereotactic body radiation therapy (not recorded which). The origin of the receptors is a donor aged 50 or older with non-small cell lung cancer. Both conserved end residues are part of each CDR3. Each record gives: D gene, J gene, clone size, V gene, CDR3 protein, CDR3 DNA. The D gene is left open where the match is weak. The size of a clone is reported for some rows only, either as once, few or many, or as a class for expanded clones.

. TRBJ2-3 . TRBV20-1 CSVILGLTEMGTDTQYF TGCAGTGTTATTCTAGGACTTACAGAGATGGGCACAGATACGCAGTATTTT
TRBD2 TRBJ2-5 many TRBV4-1 CASSPLRGVAQETQYF TGCGCCAGCAGCCCCCTCCGGGGGGTGGCACAAGAGACCCAGTACTTC
. TRBJ2-3 medium-sized TRBV11-3 CASSLGTPASTDTQYF TGTGCCAGCAGCTTAGGGACACCCGCTAGCACAGATACGCAGTATTTT
. TRBJ1-2 . TRBV20-1 CSARDRGILNYGYTF TGCAGTGCTAGGGACCGCGGGATCCTGAACTATGGCTACACCTTC
TRBD2 TRBJ2-5 . TRBV6-5 CASSYSAGDWVETQYF TGTGCCAGCAGTTACTCGGCGGGAGATTGGGTAGAGACCCAGTACTTC
. TRBJ2-4 many TRBV12-3/TRBV12-4 CAQIMAVKNIQYF TGTGCCCAAATAATGGCAGTCAAAAACATTCAGTACTTC
TRBD1 TRBJ2-7 once TRBV28 CASRRTGYEQYF TGTGCCAGCAGAAGGACAGGGTACGAGCAGTACTTC
. TRBJ1-5 many TRBV4-1 CASSLFDNAARPQHF TGCGCCAGCAGCCTTTTCGATAACGCGGCGAGGCCCCAGCATTTT
TRBD1 TRBJ1-6 . TRBV12-3/TRBV12-4 CASSDYRGSNSPLHF TGTGCCAGCAGCGATTACAGGGGGTCTAATTCACCCCTCCACTTT
. TRBJ2-1 . TRBV11-3 CASAVLGAGEQFF TGTGCCAGCGCGGTCTTGGGGGCGGGGGAGCAGTTCTTC
. TRBJ2-1 . TRBV6-2/TRBV6-3 CASSYVPSTRDEHFF TGTGCCAGCAGTTACGTCCCTAGCACCCGGGATGAGCATTTCTTC
. TRBJ2-7 . TRBV2 CASSEGRYEQYF TGTGCCAGCAGTGAGGGGAGGTACGAGCAGTACTTC
. TRBJ1-4 many TRBV12-3/TRBV12-4 CASSPPGDEKLFF TGTGCCAGCAGTCCCCCGGGGGATGAAAAACTGTTTTTT
TRBD1 TRBJ2-2 . TRBV24-1 CATSDPGTGYTGELFF TGTGCCACCAGTGACCCCGGGACAGGATACACCGGGGAGCTGTTTTTT
. TRBJ2-2 . TRBV7-6 CASSLVSENGELFF TGTGCCAGCAGCTTAGTTTCGGAAAACGGGGAGCTGTTTTTT
TRBD2 TRBJ2-3 . TRBV25-1 CASTGIAGGTSTDTQYF TGTGCCAGCACCGGAATAGCGGGAGGGACAAGCACAGATACGCAGTATTTT
. TRBJ2-1 . TRBV19 CASSTYRYSPYNEQFF TGTGCCAGTAGTACCTACCGGTATTCGCCCTACAATGAGCAGTTCTTC
TRBD1 TRBJ2-2 medium-sized TRBV12-3/TRBV12-4 CASSYRQGSTGELFF TGTGCCAGCAGTTATCGACAGGGATCCACCGGGGAGCTGTTTTTT
TRBD2 TRBJ2-7 medium-sized TRBV2 CASSDPAGRYEQYF TGTGCCAGCAGTGACCCAGCGGGACGGTACGAGCAGTACTTC
. TRBJ2-1 . TRBV6-9 CASSGRIRDGYYNEQFF TGTGCCAGCAGTGGAAGGATAAGGGACGGCTACTACAATGAGCAGTTCTTC
TRBD1 TRBJ2-5 . TRBV28 CASSLSGTGVETQYF TGTGCCAGCAGTCTATCCGGGACAGGGGTAGAGACCCAGTACTTC
TRBD1 TRBJ2-1 many TRBV4-2 CASSQAADRGSYNEQFF TGTGCCAGCAGCCAAGCTGCGGACAGGGGTTCCTACAATGAGCAGTTCTTC
TRBD1 TRBJ2-2 . TRBV20-1 CSARDGTDHGELFF TGCAGTGCTAGAGATGGGACAGATCACGGGGAGCTGTTTTTT
. TRBJ2-3 medium-sized TRBV4-1 CASSRQTADTDTQYF TGCGCCAGCAGCCGACAGACAGCCGACACAGATACGCAGTATTTT
. TRBJ2-3 many TRBV7-6 CASSLGSRSTDTQYF TGTGCCAGCAGCTTGGGATCGAGGAGTACAGATACGCAGTATTTT